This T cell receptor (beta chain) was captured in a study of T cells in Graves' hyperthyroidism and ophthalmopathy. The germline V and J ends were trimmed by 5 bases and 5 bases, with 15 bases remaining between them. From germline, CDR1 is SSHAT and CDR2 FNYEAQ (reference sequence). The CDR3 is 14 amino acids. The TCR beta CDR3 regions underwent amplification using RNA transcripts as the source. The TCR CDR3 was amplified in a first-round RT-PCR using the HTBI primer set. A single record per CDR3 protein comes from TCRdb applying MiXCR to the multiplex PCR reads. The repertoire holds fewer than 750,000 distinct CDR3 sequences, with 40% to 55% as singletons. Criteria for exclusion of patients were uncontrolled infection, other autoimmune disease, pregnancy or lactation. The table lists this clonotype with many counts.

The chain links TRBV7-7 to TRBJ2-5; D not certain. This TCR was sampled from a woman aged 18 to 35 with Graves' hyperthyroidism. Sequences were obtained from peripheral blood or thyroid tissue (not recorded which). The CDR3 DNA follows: TGTGCCAGCAGCCAGGACGGTACTTTGGAGACCCAGTACTTC. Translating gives CASSQDGTLETQYF.